This record covers a single T cell receptor beta chain. Its cognate antigen is unknown. The sample originates from a study of beta chain features in type 1 diabetes. On the study more broadly: Across every sample, around 100,000,000 sorted cells were examined in total.

Blood was collected once per donor into heparin, averaging approximately 110 mL. The study, taken as a whole, reports: Whatever favoring of shorter templates PCR might show would apply equally to patients and controls. Shortening of TCRB CDR3s, moderate but significant, appeared in all four CD4+ subsets of Type 1 diabetes patients. The naive, central memory and Treg TCRB repertoires of patients appeared to be more similar to one another than those of healthy donors.

Expressed TCRB transcripts got sequenced, as all isolated RNA was reverse transcribed. Profiling relied on immunoSEQ multiplex PCR, and the TCRdb table lists in-frame clones only, not all of them. Of some 640,000 clones listed, around 15% are singletons. The germline V gene encodes CDR1 SGHDT and CDR2 YYEEEE. V was cut by 2 bases and J by 6 bases, with 9 bases left in between. The CDR3 totals 13 residues. The chain carries TRBV5-6 and TRBJ1-5; no definite D call. The sample taken for sequencing was naive CD4+ T cells from blood. The receptor was derived from a man aged 18 to 29 with type 1 diabetes. Here the CDR3 reads CASSFESRQPQHF. DNA of the CDR3: TGTGCCAGCAGCTTTGAATCCCGTCAGCCCCAGCATTTT.